The 16 T cell receptor beta chains given below trace back to one sample, sequenced in a study of shared T cell receptors in the human thymus. Sequencing was performed with immunoSEQ multiplex PCR; in TCRdb, only in-frame clones are kept and a portion is missing. The sample lists roughly 500,000 clones, approximately 78% seen once, with more than 0.01% in the top ten. These data also featured in a second study, about human thymus T cells.

Sequences were obtained from thymocytes. These receptors were taken from a boy under three years old with a congenital heart defect.

The rearrangement joins TRBV28 to TRBJ2-1, with D unclear. Trimming removed 3 bases from V and 0 bases from J, with 12 bases in between. CDR3 size: 16 residues. Germline V gene sequence: CDR1 MDHEN, CDR2 SYDVKM. CDR3 sequence reads: CASSFFPRSSYNEQFF. The CDR3 DNA reads TGTGCCAGCAGTTTCTTTCCGAGAAGCTCCTACAATGAGCAGTTCTTC.

This CDR3 reads CATSRENGTSGRYVAGGELFF. In DNA form, the CDR3 reads TGTGCCACCAGCAGAGAGAATGGTACTAGCGGGAGATATGTTGCTGGCGGGGAGCTGTTTTTT. The V gene is TRBV15, the J gene TRBJ2-2; TRBD2 aligns across 11 bases. The CDR3 has 21 amino acids. The germline CDR1 and CDR2 sequences are LNHNV and YYDKDF (reference sequence). V dropped 0 bases and J dropped 7; count of bases not matched to a gene: 19.

The chain uses TRBV9 and TRBJ2-5; 8 bases align to TRBD2. The junction had 7 bases not matched to a gene; V was cut back by 2 bases and J by 4 bases. Germline V gene data show CDR1 as SGDLS and CDR2 as YYNGEE. This CDR3 has 15 amino acids. In nucleotides, the CDR3 is TGTGCCAGCAGCGTCAGCGGGAGTCCGGCAGAGACCCAGTACTTC. Amino acid sequence: CASSVSGSPAETQYF.

V and J are TRBV4-2 and TRBJ2-2, with TRBD1 matching over 8 bases. In germline, CDR1 is LGHNA, CDR2 YNFKEQ. J lost 4 bases, V lost 8 bases, and 6 bases had no gene match. CDR3 length: 14 residues. The CDR3 is CASGSGGPTGELFF. Written as DNA, the CDR3 is TGTGCCAGCGGATCAGGGGGCCCCACCGGGGAGCTGTTTTTT.

The table lists this clone with a count of one. V gene TRBV6-7 combines with J gene TRBJ2-2; 7 bases are shared with TRBD2. TRBV6-7 belongs to the ORF category, with a function that is uncertain. Trimming took 0 bases from V and 5 from J; bases not matched to a gene: 9. The length of the CDR3 is 17 residues. The chain's CDR3 is CASSYSGGEEWTGELFF. In DNA, the CDR3 is TGTGCCAGCAGTTACTCGGGGGGGGAAGAGTGGACCGGGGAGCTGTTTTTT.

V and J are TRBV5-8 and TRBJ2-6; no firm D call. This CDR3 has 17 amino acids. The V gene lost 0 bases and the J gene lost 0 bases, with 10 bases spanning the gap. Germline V gives CDR1 SGHTS, CDR2 YDEGEE. For the CDR3, the DNA is TGTGCCAGCAGCTTGGGGCAGTCAATCTCTGGGGCCAACGTCCTGACTTTC. It yields the protein CASSLGQSISGANVLTF.

This chain links TRBV10-3 with TRBJ2-3; 10 bases map to TRBD2. J gave up 2 bases and V 5 bases, and 7 bases lay outside the gene matches. Germline values: CDR1 ENHRY, CDR2 SYGVKD. The CDR3 sequence is 16 residues long. DNA for the CDR3: TGTGCCATCAGTTCATCTAGCGGGGGCCCCACAGATACGCAGTATTTT. This encodes CAISSSSGGPTDTQYF.

Note on this clone: One end of the junction does not line up with germline, which may come from a read error. This rearrangement joins TRBV6-6 to TRBJ1-1; perhaps TRBD1 as D (5 bases). Germline CDR1 reads MNHNY; CDR2 reads SVGAGI (reference sequence). The CDR3 totals 13 residues. CDR3 in DNA: TGTGCCAGCAGCCCTGACAGAAACACTGAAGCTTCCTTT. This sequence encodes CASSPDRNTEASF.

This chain links TRBV6-1 with TRBJ2-7, with D tentatively TRBD2 (6 bases). The CDR3 sequence is 15 residues long. Germline V gene data show CDR1 as MNHNS and CDR2 as SASEGT. The germline V and J ends were trimmed by 1 base and 1 base, with 11 bases remaining between them. This CDR3 is CASSEEGGTSYEQYF. The CDR3 nucleotides read TGTGCCAGCAGTGAAGAGGGCGGGACTTCCTACGAGCAGTACTTC.

The DNA of the CDR3 is TGTGCCAGCCGAAAACTAGCGGGAAGGGTTAGAGATACGCAGTATTTT. This codes for CASRKLAGRVRDTQYF. This sequence joins TRBV27 and TRBJ2-3, with 10 bases identical to TRBD2. The CDR3 totals 16 residues. V lost 8 bases and J lost 5; bases outside the gene matches: 13. Germline CDR1 reads MNHEY; CDR2 reads SMNVEV (reference sequence).

This CDR3 reads CASSPIRQGHDQPQHF. CDR3 nucleotides: TGTGCCAGCAGTCCCATTCGACAGGGGCATGATCAGCCCCAGCATTTT. V gene TRBV27 combines with J gene TRBJ1-5, with 8 bases aligning to TRBD1. V lost 5 bases and J lost 5; bases outside the gene matches: 11. The CDR3 contains 16 residues. Germline-derived CDR1 and CDR2 are MNHEY and SMNVEV (reference sequence).

The rearrangement joins TRBV7-2 to TRBJ1-2, with a possible D match to TRBD1 (6 bases). Germline V CDR1 and CDR2: SGHTA, FQGNSA. V was shortened by 8 bases and J by 0 bases, with 10 bases between the two germline ends. The CDR3 is made up of 13 amino acids. CDR3 coding DNA: TGTGCCAGCTTCAGGGGCCCTAACTATGGCTACACCTTC. Translated: CASFRGPNYGYTF.

The chain uses TRBV4-2 and TRBJ1-1, with 9 bases aligning to TRBD1. This CDR3 comprises 14 residues. CDR1 is LGHNA and CDR2 is YNFKEQ in the germline V gene. V was pared by 3 bases and J by 11 bases, with 10 bases of the junction left unmatched. Here the CDR3 DNA reads TGTGCCAGCAGCCAGTTAAACCGGACAGGGGAGGCTTTCTTT. Its translation is CASSQLNRTGEAFF.

The V and J genes are TRBV4-1 and TRBJ2-5; D is possibly TRBD2 (6 bases). Per the germline V gene, CDR1 is MGHRA and CDR2 is YSYEKL. The CDR3 totals 16 residues. V shed 3 bases and J shed 4 bases, with 18 bases lying between them. CDR3: CASSQGGRGGVETQYF. The DNA for the CDR3 is TGCGCCAGCAGCCAGGGGGGTCGCGGAGGGGTAGAGACCCAGTACTTC.

The chain joins TRBV5-1 to TRBJ2-2, with TRBD2 identical over 7 bases. The CDR3 covers 13 residues. V lost 4 bases to trimming and J lost 6 bases; unmatched junction nucleotides: 3. Germline V gives CDR1 SGHRS, CDR2 YFSETQ. CDR3: CASSVAGAGELFF. The CDR3 nucleotides are TGCGCCAGCAGCGTAGCGGGTGCCGGGGAGCTGTTTTTT.

V and J are TRBV11-3 and TRBJ2-7; possibly TRBD2 for D (6 bases). CDR1 and CDR2 (germline): SGHNT, YENEEA. This CDR3 has 15 residues. Trimming took off 5 bases at V and 0 bases at J, with 14 bases between the two ends. DNA for the CDR3: TGTGCCAGCAGCCCGGGCCTCGGGGGCTCCTACGAGCAGTACTTC. The encoded protein is CASSPGLGGSYEQYF.